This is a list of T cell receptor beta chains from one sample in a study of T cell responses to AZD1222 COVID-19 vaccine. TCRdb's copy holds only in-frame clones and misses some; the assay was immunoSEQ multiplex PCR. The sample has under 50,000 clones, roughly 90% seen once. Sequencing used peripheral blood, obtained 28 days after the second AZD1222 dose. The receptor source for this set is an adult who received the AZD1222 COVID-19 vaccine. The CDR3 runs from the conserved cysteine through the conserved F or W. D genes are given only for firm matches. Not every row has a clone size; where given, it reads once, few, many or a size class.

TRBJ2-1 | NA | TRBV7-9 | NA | CASSFRVRAYNEQFF | TGTGCCAGCAGCTTTAGAGTCCGGGCCTACAATGAGCAGTTCTTC
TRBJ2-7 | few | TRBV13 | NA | CASSPGGRSYEQYF | TGTGCCAGCAGCCCCGGGGGTAGGTCCTACGAGCAGTACTTC
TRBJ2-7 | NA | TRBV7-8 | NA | CASSPGSRGSYEQYF | TGTGCCAGCAGCCCAGGGTCCCGAGGCTCCTACGAGCAGTACTTC
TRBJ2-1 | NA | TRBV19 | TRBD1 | CASSLGTGGYNEQFF | TGTGCCAGTAGTCTCGGGACAGGGGGCTACAATGAGCAGTTCTTC
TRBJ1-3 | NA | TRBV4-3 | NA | CASSQESCRLRGNTIYF | TGCGCCAGCAGCCAAGAGTCTTGTCGGCTGCGCGGAAACACCATATATTTT
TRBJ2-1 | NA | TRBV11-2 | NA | CASRAPGTNYNEQFF | TGTGCCAGCAGAGCGCCCGGGACGAATTACAATGAGCAGTTCTTC
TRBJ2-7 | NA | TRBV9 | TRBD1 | CASSVDPADRGYEQYF | TGTGCCAGCAGCGTAGATCCGGCGGACAGGGGTTACGAGCAGTACTTC
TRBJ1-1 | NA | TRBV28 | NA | CASSYDRNGRGGTEAFF | TGTGCCAGCAGTTACGACAGAAACGGAAGAGGCGGCACTGAAGCTTTCTTT
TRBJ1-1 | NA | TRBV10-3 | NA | CATLGGKAFF | TGTGCCACACTGGGGGGGAAAGCTTTCTTT
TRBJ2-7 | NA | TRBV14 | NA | CASSSPVTYEQYF | TGTGCCAGCAGCTCACCGGTCACCTACGAGCAGTACTTC
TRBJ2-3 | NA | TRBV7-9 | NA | CASSSGTPRKYF | TGTGCCAGCAGCTCTGGGACACCCAGGAAGTATTTT
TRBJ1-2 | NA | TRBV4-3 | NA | CASSQDWQANYGYTF | TGCGCCAGCAGCCAAGATTGGCAGGCTAACTATGGCTACACCTTC
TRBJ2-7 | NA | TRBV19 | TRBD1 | CASSDRGREQYF | TGTGCCAGTAGTGACAGGGGTCGCGAGCAGTACTTC
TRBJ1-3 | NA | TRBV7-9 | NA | CASSSGSISGNTIYF | TGTGCCAGCAGCTCTGGGTCTATCTCTGGAAACACCATATATTTT
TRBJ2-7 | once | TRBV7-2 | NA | CASSLRRESSYEQYF | TGTGCCAGCAGCTTACGACGGGAGAGCTCCTACGAGCAGTACTTC
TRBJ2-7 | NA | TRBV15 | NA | CATSRAGADSYEQYF | TGTGCCACCAGCCGAGCTGGGGCCGACTCCTACGAGCAGTACTTC
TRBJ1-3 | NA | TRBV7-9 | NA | CASSYLTAGNTIYF | TGTGCCAGCAGCTACTTGACAGCTGGAAACACCATATATTTT
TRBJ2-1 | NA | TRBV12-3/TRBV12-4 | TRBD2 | CASSLGGGEQFF | TGTGCCAGCAGTTTAGGGGGGGGTGAGCAGTTCTTC
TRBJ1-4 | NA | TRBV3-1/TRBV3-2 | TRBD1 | CASSPGGRGRNEKLFF | TGTGCCAGCAGCCCCGGTGGGAGGGGGCGTAATGAAAAACTGTTTTTT
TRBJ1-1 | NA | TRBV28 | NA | CASRKQGTTEAFF | TGTGCCAGCAGGAAACAGGGTACGACTGAAGCTTTCTTT
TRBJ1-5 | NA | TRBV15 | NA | CATSRGGTQPQHF | TGTGCCACCAGCCGGGGGGGGACTCAGCCCCAGCATTTT
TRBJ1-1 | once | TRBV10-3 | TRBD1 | CAISELMAGGLNTEAFF | TGTGCCATCAGTGAGTTAATGGCAGGGGGGTTAAACACTGAAGCTTTCTTT
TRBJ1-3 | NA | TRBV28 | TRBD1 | CASRGRGLWGNTIYF | TGTGCCAGCAGAGGCAGGGGGCTTTGGGGAAACACCATATATTTT
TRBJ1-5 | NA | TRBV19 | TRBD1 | CASSIPGTGYSNQPQHF | TGTGCCAGTAGTATCCCCGGGACAGGGTATAGCAATCAGCCCCAGCATTTT
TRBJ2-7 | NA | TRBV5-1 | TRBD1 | CASSIGTGYSEQYF | TGCGCCAGCAGCATTGGGACAGGGTATAGCGAGCAGTACTTC
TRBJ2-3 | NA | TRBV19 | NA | CASTRRSGLGHGTQYF | TGTGCCAGTACCCGGCGGTCCGGATTAGGGCACGGTACGCAGTATTTT